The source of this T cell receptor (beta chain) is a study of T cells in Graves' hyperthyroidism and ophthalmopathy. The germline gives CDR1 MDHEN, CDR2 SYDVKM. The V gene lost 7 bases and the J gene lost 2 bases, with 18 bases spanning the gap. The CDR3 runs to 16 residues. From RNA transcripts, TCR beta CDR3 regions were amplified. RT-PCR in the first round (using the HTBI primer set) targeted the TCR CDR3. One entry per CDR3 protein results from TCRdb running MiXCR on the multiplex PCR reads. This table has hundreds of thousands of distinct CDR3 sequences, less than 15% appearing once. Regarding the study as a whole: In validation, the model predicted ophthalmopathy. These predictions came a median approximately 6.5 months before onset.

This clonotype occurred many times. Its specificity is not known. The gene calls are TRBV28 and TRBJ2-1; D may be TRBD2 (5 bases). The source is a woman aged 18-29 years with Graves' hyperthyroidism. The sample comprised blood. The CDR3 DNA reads TGTGCCAGCATCCAACGGCTAGCCACTACCTACAATGAGCAGTTCTTC. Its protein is CASIQRLATTYNEQFF.